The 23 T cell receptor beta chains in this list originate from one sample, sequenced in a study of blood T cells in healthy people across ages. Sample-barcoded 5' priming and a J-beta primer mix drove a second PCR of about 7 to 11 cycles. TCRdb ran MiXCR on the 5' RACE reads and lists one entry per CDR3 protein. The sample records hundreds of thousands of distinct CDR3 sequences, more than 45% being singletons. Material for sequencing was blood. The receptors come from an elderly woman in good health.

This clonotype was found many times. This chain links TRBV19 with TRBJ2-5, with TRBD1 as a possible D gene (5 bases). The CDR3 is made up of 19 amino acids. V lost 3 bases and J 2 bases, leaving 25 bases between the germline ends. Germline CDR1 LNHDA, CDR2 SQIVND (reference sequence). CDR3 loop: CASSMGPGHCKILQETQYF. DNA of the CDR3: TGTGCCAGTAGTATGGGGCCCGGACACTGCAAAATATTACAAGAGACCCAGTACTTC.

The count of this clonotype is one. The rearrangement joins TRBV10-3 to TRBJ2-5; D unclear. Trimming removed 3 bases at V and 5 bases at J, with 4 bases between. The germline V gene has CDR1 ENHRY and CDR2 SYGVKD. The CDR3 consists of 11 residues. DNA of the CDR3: TGTGCCATCAGTGATGTGGAGACCCAGTACTTC. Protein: CAISDVETQYF.

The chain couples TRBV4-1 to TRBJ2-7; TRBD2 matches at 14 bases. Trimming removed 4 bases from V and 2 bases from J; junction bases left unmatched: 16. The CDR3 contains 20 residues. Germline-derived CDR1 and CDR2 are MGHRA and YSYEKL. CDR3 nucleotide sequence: TGCGCCAGCAGCCTCAGTGACGGGACTAGCGGGAGAGTGGGTGCCTACGAGCAGTACTTC. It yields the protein CASSLSDGTSGRVGAYEQYF.

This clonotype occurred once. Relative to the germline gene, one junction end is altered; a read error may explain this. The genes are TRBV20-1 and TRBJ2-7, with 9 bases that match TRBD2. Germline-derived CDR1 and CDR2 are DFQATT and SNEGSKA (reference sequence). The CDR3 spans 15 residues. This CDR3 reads CSARAGTSTSYEQYF. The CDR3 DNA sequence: TGCAGCGCTAGGGCCGGGACTAGCACATCCTACGAGCAGTACTTC.

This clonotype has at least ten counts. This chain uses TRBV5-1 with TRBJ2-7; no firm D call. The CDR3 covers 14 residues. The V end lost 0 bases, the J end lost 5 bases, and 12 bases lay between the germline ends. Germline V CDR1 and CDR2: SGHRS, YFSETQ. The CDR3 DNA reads TGCGCCAGCAGCTTGGGTAGGGTAAGGGACGAGCAGTACTTC. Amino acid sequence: CASSLGRVRDEQYF.

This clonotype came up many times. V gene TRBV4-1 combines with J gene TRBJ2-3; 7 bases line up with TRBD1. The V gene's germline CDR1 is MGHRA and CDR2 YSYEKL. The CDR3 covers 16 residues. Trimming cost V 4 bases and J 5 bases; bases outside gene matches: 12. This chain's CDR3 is CASSRGSLGDRDTQYF. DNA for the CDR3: TGCGCCAGCAGCCGTGGGTCCCTGGGGGACAGAGATACGCAGTATTTT.

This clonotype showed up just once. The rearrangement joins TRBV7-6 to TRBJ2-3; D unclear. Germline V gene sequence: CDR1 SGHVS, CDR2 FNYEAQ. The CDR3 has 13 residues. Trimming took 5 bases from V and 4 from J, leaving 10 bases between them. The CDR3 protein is CASSLFEADTQYF. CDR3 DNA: TGTGCCAGCAGCCTTTTTGAGGCAGATACGCAGTATTTT. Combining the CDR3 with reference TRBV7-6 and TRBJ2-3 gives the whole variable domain GAGVSQSPRYKVTKRGQDVALRCDPISGHVSLYWYRQALGQGPEFLTYFNYEAQQDKSGLPNDRFSAERPEGSISTLTIQRTEQRDSAMYRCASSLFEADTQYFGPGTRLTVL.

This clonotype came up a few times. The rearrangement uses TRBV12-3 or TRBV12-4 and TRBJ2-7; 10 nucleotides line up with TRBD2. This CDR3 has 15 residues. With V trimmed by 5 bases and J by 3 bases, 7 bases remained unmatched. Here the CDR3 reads CASSPGTSVYYEQYF. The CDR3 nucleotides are TGTGCCAGCAGTCCCGGGACTAGCGTTTACTACGAGCAGTACTTC.

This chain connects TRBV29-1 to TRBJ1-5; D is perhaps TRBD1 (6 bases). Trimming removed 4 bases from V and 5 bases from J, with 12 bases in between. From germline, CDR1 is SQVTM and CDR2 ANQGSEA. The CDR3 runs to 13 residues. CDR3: CSVAGDGDQPQHF. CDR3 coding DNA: TGCAGCGTTGCAGGGGACGGCGATCAGCCCCAGCATTTT. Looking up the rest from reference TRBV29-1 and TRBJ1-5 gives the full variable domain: SAVISQKPSRDICQRGTSLTIQCQVDSQVTMMFWYRQQPGQSLTLIATANQGSEATYESGFVIDKFPISRPNLTFSTLTVSNMSPEDSSIYLCSVAGDGDQPQHFGDGTRLSIL.

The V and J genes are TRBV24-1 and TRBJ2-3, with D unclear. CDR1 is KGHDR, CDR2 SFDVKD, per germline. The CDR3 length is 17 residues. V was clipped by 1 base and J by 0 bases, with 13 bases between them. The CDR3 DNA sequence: TGTGCCACCAGTGATTTAGGTGCAGCCCTCAGCACAGATACGCAGTATTTT. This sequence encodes CATSDLGAALSTDTQYF.

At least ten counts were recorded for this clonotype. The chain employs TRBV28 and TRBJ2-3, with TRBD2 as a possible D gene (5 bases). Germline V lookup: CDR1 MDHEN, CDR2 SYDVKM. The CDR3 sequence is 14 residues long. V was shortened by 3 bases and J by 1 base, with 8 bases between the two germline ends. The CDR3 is CASSFGRGTDTQYF. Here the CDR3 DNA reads TGTGCCAGCAGTTTCGGGCGGGGCACAGATACGCAGTATTTT.

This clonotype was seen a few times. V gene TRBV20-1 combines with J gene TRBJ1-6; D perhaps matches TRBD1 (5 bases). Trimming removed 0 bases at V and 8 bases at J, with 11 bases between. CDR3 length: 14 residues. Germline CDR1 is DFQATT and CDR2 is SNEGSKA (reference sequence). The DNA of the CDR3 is TGCAGTGCTAGAGATCAGGGTTTCTATTCACCCCTCCACTTT. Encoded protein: CSARDQGFYSPLHF.

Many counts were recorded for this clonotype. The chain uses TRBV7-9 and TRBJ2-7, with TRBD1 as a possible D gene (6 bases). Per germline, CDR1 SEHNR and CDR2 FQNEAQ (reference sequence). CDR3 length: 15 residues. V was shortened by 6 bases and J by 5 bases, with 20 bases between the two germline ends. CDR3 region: CASRSYDRSLDEQYF. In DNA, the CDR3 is TGTGCCAGCAGATCCTACGACAGGTCTCTCGACGAGCAGTACTTC.

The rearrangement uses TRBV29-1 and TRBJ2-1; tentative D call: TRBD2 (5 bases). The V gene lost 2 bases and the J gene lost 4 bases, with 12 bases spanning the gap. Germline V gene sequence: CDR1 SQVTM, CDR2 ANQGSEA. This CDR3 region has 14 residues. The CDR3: CSVELRDTYNEQFF. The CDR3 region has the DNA TGCAGCGTTGAATTACGGGATACGTACAATGAGCAGTTCTTC.

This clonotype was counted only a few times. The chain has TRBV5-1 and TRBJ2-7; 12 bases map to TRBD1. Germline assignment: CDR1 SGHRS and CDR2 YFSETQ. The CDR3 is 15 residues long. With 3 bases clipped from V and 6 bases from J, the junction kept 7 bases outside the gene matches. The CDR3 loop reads CASSSSGTGGCEQYF. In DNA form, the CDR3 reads TGCGCCAGCAGCTCCTCCGGGACAGGGGGCTGCGAGCAGTACTTC.

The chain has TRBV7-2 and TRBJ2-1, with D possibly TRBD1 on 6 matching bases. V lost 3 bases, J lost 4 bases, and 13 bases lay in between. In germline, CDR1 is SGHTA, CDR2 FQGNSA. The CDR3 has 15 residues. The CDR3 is CASSFAGTTYNEQFF. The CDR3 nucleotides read TGTGCCAGCAGCTTTGCTGGGACAACTTACAATGAGCAGTTCTTC.

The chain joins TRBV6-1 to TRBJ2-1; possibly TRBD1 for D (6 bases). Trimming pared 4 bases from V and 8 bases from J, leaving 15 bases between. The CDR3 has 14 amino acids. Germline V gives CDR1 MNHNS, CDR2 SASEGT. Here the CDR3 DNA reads TGTGCCAGCAGTGCCACAGGGTTGGGGGATGAGCAGTTCTTC. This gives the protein CASSATGLGDEQFF.

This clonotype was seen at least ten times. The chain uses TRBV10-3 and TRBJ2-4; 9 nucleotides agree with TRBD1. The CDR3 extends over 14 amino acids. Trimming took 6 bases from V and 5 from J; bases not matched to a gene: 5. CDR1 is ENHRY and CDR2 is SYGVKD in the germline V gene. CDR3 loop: CAIRPGQGQNIQYF. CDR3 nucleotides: TGTGCCATCAGACCGGGACAGGGACAAAACATTCAGTACTTC.

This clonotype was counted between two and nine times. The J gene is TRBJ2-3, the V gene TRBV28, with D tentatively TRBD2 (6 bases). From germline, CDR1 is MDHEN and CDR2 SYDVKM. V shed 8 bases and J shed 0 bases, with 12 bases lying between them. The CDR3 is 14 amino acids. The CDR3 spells CASGLRGSTDTQYF. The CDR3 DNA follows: TGTGCCAGCGGTCTGCGGGGAAGCACAGATACGCAGTATTTT.

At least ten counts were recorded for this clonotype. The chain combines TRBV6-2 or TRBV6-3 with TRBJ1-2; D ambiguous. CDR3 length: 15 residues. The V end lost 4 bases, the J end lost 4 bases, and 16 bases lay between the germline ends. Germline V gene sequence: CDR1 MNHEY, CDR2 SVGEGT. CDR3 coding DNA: TGTGCCAGCAGTTTCTCCGACGGACCTAGCTATGGCTACACCTTC. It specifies CASSFSDGPSYGYTF.

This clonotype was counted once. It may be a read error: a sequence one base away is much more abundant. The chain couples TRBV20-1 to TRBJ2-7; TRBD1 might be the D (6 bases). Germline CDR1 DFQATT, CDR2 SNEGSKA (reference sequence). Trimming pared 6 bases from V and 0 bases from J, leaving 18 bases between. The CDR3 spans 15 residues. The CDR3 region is CSAFPRTVSSYEQYF. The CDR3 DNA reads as TGCAGTGCGTTCCCCAGGACAGTGAGCTCCTACGAGCAGTACTTC.

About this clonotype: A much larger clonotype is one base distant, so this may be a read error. CDR3 protein: CASSFYSEDTRYF. The CDR3 nucleotides read TGTGCCAGCAGCTTTTATAGCGAAGATACGCGGTATTTT. The chain carries TRBV7-3 and TRBJ2-3; tentatively, D is TRBD2 (5 bases). The CDR3 runs to 13 residues. CDR1 is SGHTA, CDR2 FQGTGA, per germline. The variable domain in full, completed from reference TRBV7-3 and TRBJ2-3, reads GAGVSQTPSNKVTEKGKYVELRCDPISGHTALYWYRQSLGQGPEFLIYFQGTGAADDSGLPNDRFFAVRPEGSVSTLKIQRTERGDSAVYLCASSFYSEDTRYFGPGTRLTVL.

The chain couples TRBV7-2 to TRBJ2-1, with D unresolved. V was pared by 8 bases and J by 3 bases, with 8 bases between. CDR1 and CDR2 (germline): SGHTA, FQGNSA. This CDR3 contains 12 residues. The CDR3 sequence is CASGKNYNEQFF. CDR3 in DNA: TGTGCCAGCGGGAAAAACTACAATGAGCAGTTCTTC.